This passage covers 25 T cell receptor beta chains from one sample sequenced in a study of T-cell reconstitution after alpha-beta-depleted transplantation in children. A library of TCRbeta sequences, prepared with unique molecular identifiers, was generated. TCRdb ran MiXCR on the PCR reads and lists one entry per CDR3 protein. Of more than 150,000 distinct CDR3 sequences in the sample, about 6.4% were seen once. The source material was PBMCs from the stem cell graft donor, sampled from the stem cell graft. These receptors came from a human donor who donated a stem cell graft to a child with Wiskott-Aldrich syndrome.

In its sample, this clonotype was seen many times. The rearrangement uses TRBV6-1 and TRBJ1-1; 8 bases are shared with TRBD1. This CDR3 is 14 amino acids long. V trimming: 4 bases; J trimming: 7 bases; junction bases outside the gene matches: 8. CDR1 is MNHNS and CDR2 is SASEGT in the germline V gene. This CDR3 reads CASSARQGRDEAFF. For the CDR3, the DNA is TGTGCCAGCAGTGCAAGACAGGGGCGGGATGAAGCTTTCTTT.

V is TRBV11-1 and J is TRBJ2-6; TRBD1 might be the D (5 bases). The ends were cut back, 2 bases at V and 3 bases at J, with 20 bases in the middle. The germline V gene has CDR1 SGHAT and CDR2 FQDESV (reference sequence). CDR3 length: 19 residues. The CDR3 protein is CASSLSAARARGGANVLTF. DNA of the CDR3: TGTGCCAGCAGCTTAAGTGCGGCCAGGGCCAGAGGTGGGGCCAACGTCCTGACTTTC.

This clonotype has a count of ten or more. J is TRBJ1-1 and V is TRBV6-2 or TRBV6-3; D is unclear. The germline V gene encodes CDR1 MNHEY and CDR2 SVGEGT. There are 12 residues in the CDR3. Trimming stripped 3 bases from V and 4 bases from J, with 6 bases between. The CDR3 DNA sequence: TGTGCCAGCAGTTATCTTCTCACTGAAGCTTTCTTT. This gives the protein CASSYLLTEAFF.

This clonotype was counted once. Just one base apart from a much larger clone, this may be a read error. The chain combines TRBV7-8 with TRBJ1-5; 11 bases line up with TRBD1. The CDR3 is 16 residues long. CDR1 and CDR2 from the germline V gene are SGHVS and FQNEAQ. CDR3 sequence: CASSPGTGGGNQPQRF. CDR3 DNA sequence: TGTGCCAGCAGCCCCGGGACAGGGGGTGGCAATCAGCCCCAGCGTTTT. Full variable domain (rest looked up from reference TRBV7-8 and TRBJ1-5): GAGVSQSPRYKVAKRGQDVALRCDPISGHVSLFWYQQALGQGPEFLTYFQNEAQLDKSGLPSDRFFAERPEGSVSTLKIQRTQQEDSAVYLCASSPGTGGGNQPQRFGDGTRLSIL.

In its sample, this clonotype was seen many times. V gene TRBV7-9 combines with J gene TRBJ1-4, with 8 bases matching TRBD1. This CDR3 spans 14 amino acids. The J segment lost 8 bases and the V segment lost 3 bases, leaving 5 bases of the junction unmatched. The germline gives CDR1 SEHNR, CDR2 FQNEAQ (reference sequence). The DNA for the CDR3 is TGTGCCAGCAGCTTGGCACAGGGGGGCGAAAAACTGTTTTTT. Amino acids: CASSLAQGGEKLFF.

The genes are TRBV12-3 or TRBV12-4 and TRBJ2-1; 8 bases are shared with TRBD2. V trimming: 1 base; J trimming: 7 bases; junction bases outside the gene matches: 12. The CDR3 runs to 17 residues. The CDR3 DNA is TGTGCCAGCAGTTTAGGTCATCGAGCGGGAGTTGGGAATGAGCAGTTCTTC. It is translated as CASSLGHRAGVGNEQFF.

This clonotype was counted many times. The V and J genes are TRBV6-1 and TRBJ1-3; D uncertain. The CDR3 is 14 amino acids. Germline V CDR1 and CDR2: MNHNS, SASEGT. The ends were cut back, 7 bases at V and 1 base at J, with 11 bases in the middle. CDR3 loop: CASKEGRSGNTIYF. The CDR3 coding sequence is TGTGCCAGCAAAGAAGGCCGTTCTGGAAACACCATATATTTT.

This clonotype appeared many times. J is TRBJ2-7 and V is TRBV5-1; D unclear. Germline CDR1 is SGHRS and CDR2 is YFSETQ. V lost 3 bases and J lost 4, with 11 bases in between. CDR3 length: 13 amino acids. As DNA, the CDR3 is TGCGCCAGCAGCTCCCTGACACCTTACGAGCAGTACTTC. As protein: CASSSLTPYEQYF.

This clonotype was observed at least ten times. The chain joins TRBV12-3 or TRBV12-4 to TRBJ1-2, with a tentative D call TRBD1 (5 bases). Trimming removed 6 bases at V and 2 bases at J, with 10 bases between. This CDR3 region has 13 residues. Here the CDR3 DNA reads TGTGCCAGCAGGGGGGACGGCAACTATGGCTACACCTTC. It specifies CASRGDGNYGYTF.

This clonotype was counted many times. The chain combines TRBV5-1 with TRBJ1-1; tentatively, D is TRBD1 (5 bases). Germline CDR1 is SGHRS and CDR2 is YFSETQ. V lost 0 bases and J 0 bases, leaving 12 bases between the germline ends. The CDR3 length is 16 residues. The CDR3 protein is CASSLVPGPMNTEAFF. CDR3 coding DNA: TGCGCCAGCAGCTTGGTTCCGGGACCCATGAACACTGAAGCTTTCTTT. Drawing the rest from reference TRBV5-1 and TRBJ1-1, the complete variable domain is KAGVTQTPRYLIKTRGQQVTLSCSPISGHRSVSWYQQTPGQGLQFLFEYFSETQRNKGNFPGRFSGRQFSNSRSEMNVSTLELGDSALYLCASSLVPGPMNTEAFFGQGTRLTVV.

The CDR3 here is CASSLVLGQGARDTQYF. The CDR3 DNA reads as TGTGCCAGCAGTTTAGTCCTGGGACAGGGGGCCAGGGATACGCAGTATTTT. V usage is TRBV28 and J usage is TRBJ2-3, with TRBD1 matching over 12 bases. Germline V gives CDR1 MDHEN, CDR2 SYDVKM. The CDR3 covers 17 residues. V gave up 2 bases and J gave up 6 bases; unmatched junction bases: 9.

This clonotype was found many times. The V and J genes are TRBV29-1 and TRBJ2-2, with 9 bases aligning to TRBD2. Germline V gene sequence: CDR1 SQVTM, CDR2 ANQGSEA. The ends lost 7 bases at V and 4 bases at J; junction bases unmatched: 7. The CDR3 has 14 residues. For the CDR3, the DNA is TGCAGCGCCACCAGCGGGGGGACCACCGGGGAGCTGTTTTTT. It encodes CSATSGGTTGELFF.

This clonotype was picked up many times. This chain joins TRBV20-1 and TRBJ1-1, with a possible D match to TRBD1 (6 bases). This CDR3 has 13 residues. V lost 5 bases and J lost 4, with 14 bases in between. Per the germline V gene, CDR1 is DFQATT and CDR2 is SNEGSKA (reference sequence). The CDR3 nucleotides read TGCAGTGCTGGTACAGGGCGGGCCACTGAAGCTTTCTTT. Translating gives CSAGTGRATEAFF.

At least ten counts were recorded for this clonotype. V is TRBV10-3 and J is TRBJ1-2, with a possible D match to TRBD1 (6 bases). With 2 bases removed from V and 6 bases from J, the gap between germline ends came to 10 bases. Germline CDR1 reads ENHRY; CDR2 reads SYGVKD. CDR3 size: 13 residues. CDR3 sequence: CAISEDSGDGYTF. In DNA form, the CDR3 reads TGTGCCATCAGTGAGGATTCAGGGGATGGCTACACCTTC.

The sample holds many counts of this clonotype. This chain joins TRBV5-1 and TRBJ1-6; 8 nucleotides match TRBD1. After removal of 4 bases from V and 5 bases from J, the junction contained 5 bases not matched to a gene. This CDR3 contains 15 residues. Germline CDR1 SGHRS, CDR2 YFSETQ. The CDR3 DNA reads TGCGCCAGCAGCCTCCAGGACAGGGATAATTCACCCCTCCACTTT. Protein sequence: CASSLQDRDNSPLHF.

At least ten counts were recorded for this clonotype. The chain employs TRBV20-1 and TRBJ2-1; D gene uncertain. Trimming left V 0 bases short and J 7 bases short, with 13 bases between. Germline assignment: CDR1 DFQATT and CDR2 SNEGSKA (reference sequence). The CDR3 is 14 residues long. CDR3 residues: CSAREVGSFNEQFF. The CDR3 DNA follows: TGCAGTGCTAGAGAGGTTGGCAGCTTTAATGAGCAGTTCTTC.

This clonotype appeared many times. The V call is TRBV6-5, the J call TRBJ1-2; no firm D call. Between the trimmed V and J ends, which lost 2 bases and 0 bases, there was a span of 10 bases. The CDR3 is 15 amino acids. Germline V gene sequence: CDR1 MNHEY, CDR2 SVGAGI. CDR3 DNA: TGTGCCAGCAGTTACCTGACCGAAACTAACTATGGCTACACCTTC. The encoded protein is CASSYLTETNYGYTF.

This clonotype was counted ten times or more. The chain joins TRBV7-9 to TRBJ2-3, with D unclear. Germline V gene lookup returns CDR1 SEHNR and CDR2 FQNEAQ (reference sequence). This CDR3 has 11 amino acids. Between the trimmed V and J ends, which lost 10 bases and 8 bases, there was a span of 13 bases. In DNA form, the CDR3 reads TGTGCCACCACCCCTTCGGTTACGCAGTATTTT. Protein: CATTPSVTQYF.

The chain employs TRBV18 and TRBJ1-4; D is unclear. Germline loops: CDR1 KGHSH, CDR2 LQKENI. The CDR3 contains 14 residues. The V gene lost 3 bases and the J gene lost 4 bases, with 9 bases spanning the gap. The CDR3 here is CASSPGDGNEKLFF. The CDR3 DNA reads as TGTGCCAGCTCACCGGGAGACGGTAATGAAAAACTGTTTTTT.

The chain links TRBV14 to TRBJ2-5; D is undetermined. The V gene's germline CDR1 is SGHDN and CDR2 FVKESK. This CDR3 region has 15 residues. The V gene lost 1 base and the J gene lost 5 bases, with 14 bases spanning the gap. Written as DNA, the CDR3 is TGTGCCAGCAGCCAAGGTTTCACCCCTCGTGAGACCCAGTACTTC. It specifies CASSQGFTPRETQYF.

The table lists this clonotype with many counts. J is TRBJ2-7 and V is TRBV20-1, with TRBD2 matching over 8 bases. The CDR3 extends over 16 amino acids. Germline loops: CDR1 DFQATT, CDR2 SNEGSKA (reference sequence). V lost 1 base to trimming and J lost 1 base; unmatched junction nucleotides: 9. CDR3 protein: CSARVEGLDSSYEQYF. The CDR3 DNA follows: TGCAGTGCTAGAGTGGAGGGACTAGACTCGTCCTACGAGCAGTACTTC.

The table lists this clonotype with many counts. The chain uses TRBV20-1 and TRBJ1-2, with 8 bases that match TRBD1. In germline, CDR1 is DFQATT, CDR2 SNEGSKA (reference sequence). The length of the CDR3 is 15 residues. The trim removed 0 bases at V and 8 bases at J, leaving 11 bases unmatched. CDR3 coding DNA: TGCAGTGCTAGAGATCCGGCAGGGGGCCTCGGAGGCTACACCTTC. The encoded protein is CSARDPAGGLGGYTF.

This clonotype showed up many times. This CDR3 is CASSLLVGDKGFYEQYF. As DNA, the CDR3 is TGTGCCAGCAGTTTATTGGTGGGGGACAAAGGCTTTTACGAGCAGTACTTC. The chain recombines TRBV28 with TRBJ2-7, with D perhaps TRBD1 (6 bases). The CDR3 contains 17 residues. V lost 1 base, J lost 4 bases, and 20 bases lay in between. Germline loops: CDR1 MDHEN, CDR2 SYDVKM.

This clonotype was seen more than once but under ten times. The chain links TRBV3-1 to TRBJ1-2; no firm D call. The CDR3 has 12 residues. V lost 5 bases to trimming and J lost 6 bases, with 10 bases between them. The germline gives CDR1 LGHDT, CDR2 YNNKEL (reference sequence). DNA of the CDR3: TGTGCCAGCAGCTACCGGGTGGATGGCTACACCTTC. Translating it yields CASSYRVDGYTF.

There are many counts of this clonotype. The chain employs TRBV5-1 and TRBJ2-3; TRBD1 aligns across 8 bases. V lost 6 bases to trimming and J lost 4 bases; unmatched junction nucleotides: 4. CDR3 length equals 13 residues. Looked up from germline, CDR1 is SGHRS and CDR2 is YFSETQ. The CDR3 DNA is TGCGCCAGCACCACACAGGGGGCAGATACGCAGTATTTT. This encodes CASTTQGADTQYF. Combining the CDR3 with reference TRBV5-1 and TRBJ2-3 gives the whole variable domain KAGVTQTPRYLIKTRGQQVTLSCSPISGHRSVSWYQQTPGQGLQFLFEYFSETQRNKGNFPGRFSGRQFSNSRSEMNVSTLELGDSALYLCASTTQGADTQYFGPGTRLTVL.